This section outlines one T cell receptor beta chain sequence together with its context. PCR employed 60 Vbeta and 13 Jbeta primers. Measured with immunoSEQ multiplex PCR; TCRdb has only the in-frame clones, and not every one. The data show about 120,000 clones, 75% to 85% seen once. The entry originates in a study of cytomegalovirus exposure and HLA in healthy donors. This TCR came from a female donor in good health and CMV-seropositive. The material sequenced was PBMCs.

The CDR3 DNA is TGTGCCAGCAGTTACACGACACAAGTGAACACTGAAGCTTTCTTT. Amino acid sequence: CASSYTTQVNTEAFF. The chain employs TRBV6-5 and TRBJ1-1; D gene unclear. Germline loops: CDR1 MNHEY, CDR2 SVGAGI. CDR3 length: 15 residues. With 2 bases removed from V and 0 bases from J, the gap between germline ends came to 10 bases.